These T cell receptor beta chains were read from a single sample in a study of blood T cell repertoires in COVID-19. Some clones are missing from TCRdb's copy, which holds only in-frame ones; the method was immunoSEQ multiplex PCR. The table includes about 42,000 clones, around 82% detected once. Input material: peripheral blood. These receptors were taken from a human donor in a cohort sampled during active COVID-19. Each CDR3 is given with its conserved first and last residue. D genes are given only for firm matches. Clone size is given for some rows only: seen once, a few or many times, or a class if the clone is expanded.

clone_size d_call j_call v_call cdr3_aa cdr3_nt
. . TRBJ1-5 TRBV7-2 CASSAGRGNQPQHF TGTGCCAGCAGCGCCGGGCGGGGGAATCAGCCCCAGCATTTT
. TRBD2 TRBJ2-5 TRBV29-1 CSVTSGGAETQYF TGCAGCGTGACTAGCGGGGGGGCAGAGACCCAGTACTTC
once . TRBJ1-1 TRBV12-3/TRBV12-4 CASINFFQGQAFF TGTGCCAGCATCAACTTTTTCCAGGGCCAAGCTTTCTTT
once TRBD2 TRBJ2-1 TRBV6-6 CASSLAGTNNEQFF TGTGCCAGCAGTCTAGCGGGGACAAACAATGAGCAGTTCTTC
few TRBD1 TRBJ2-1 TRBV6-4 CASRPGQGANEQFF TGTGCCAGCAGACCGGGACAGGGGGCTAATGAGCAGTTCTTC
. . TRBJ2-7 TRBV20-1 CSANRDYEQYF TGCAGTGCGAACAGGGACTACGAGCAGTACTTC
. . TRBJ1-1 TRBV3-1/TRBV3-2 CASSQGGGGTAEAFF TGTGCCAGCAGCCAGGGGGGAGGGGGTACGGCTGAAGCTTTCTTT
. TRBD2 TRBJ2-5 TRBV7-2 CASSLISGGAAETQYF TGTGCCAGCAGCCTAATTAGCGGGGGGGCCGCGGAGACCCAGTACTTC
. TRBD1 TRBJ2-1 TRBV7-2 CASRDSLYNEQFF TGTGCCAGCCGGGACAGCCTTTACAATGAGCAGTTCTTC
. . TRBJ2-2 TRBV19 CASSIGAGHGELFF TGTGCCAGTAGTATAGGTGCAGGGCACGGGGAGCTGTTTTTT
. TRBD1 TRBJ2-2 TRBV19 CASLTGTVFTGELFF TGTGCCAGTTTAACCGGGACAGTGTTCACCGGGGAGCTGTTTTTT
. TRBD1 TRBJ1-1 TRBV10-2 CASKGQGATEAFF TGCGCCAGCAAGGGACAGGGGGCCACTGAAGCTTTCTTT
once . TRBJ2-1 TRBV9 CASSVAGLGYNEQFF TGTGCCAGCAGCGTAGCTGGACTTGGTTACAATGAGCAGTTCTTC
. . TRBJ1-6 TRBV28 CASRLGGASSYNSPLHF TGTGCCAGCAGACTAGGGGGGGCAAGCTCCTATAATTCACCCCTCCACTTT
. TRBD1 TRBJ2-2 TRBV19 CASSPGTARAGELFF TGTGCCAGTAGTCCCGGGACAGCCAGGGCCGGGGAGCTGTTTTTT
. TRBD1 TRBJ1-2 TRBV6-9 CAREPRQGGGYTF TGTGCCAGGGAACCCCGACAGGGCGGTGGCTACACCTTC
. . TRBJ2-4 TRBV9 CASSAFGAVTNIQYF TGTGCCAGCAGCGCCTTTGGGGCCGTCACAAACATTCAGTACTTC
. . TRBJ1-4 TRBV25-1 CASRYRTGRFF TGTGCCAGCCGATACCGGACTGGCCGGTTTTTT
once TRBD1 TRBJ1-5 TRBV19 CASRNQGTGVYMPDNQPQHF TGTGCCAGTAGAAACCAAGGGACAGGGGTTTATATGCCTGACAATCAGCCCCAGCATTTT
. . TRBJ1-5 TRBV5-1 CASSFNGDNNQPQHF TGCGCCAGCAGCTTTAACGGGGATAACAATCAGCCCCAGCATTTT
once TRBD2 TRBJ2-1 TRBV2 CASREGGSGAEQFF TGTGCCAGCAGAGAGGGAGGGTCGGGCGCTGAGCAGTTCTTC
. TRBD1 TRBJ1-6 TRBV5-1 CASSQGVDTPLHF TGCGCCAGCAGCCAGGGGGTCGACACCCCACTCCACTTT
few . TRBJ1-6 TRBV23-1 CASTSRANSPLHF TGCGCCAGCACCTCCAGGGCTAATTCACCCCTCCACTTT
. TRBD1 TRBJ2-7 TRBV11-2 CASSLGSGQAPYEQYF TGTGCCAGCAGCTTAGGCTCGGGACAGGCCCCCTACGAGCAGTACTTC
. . TRBJ1-2 TRBV21-1 CASSKGYGCYGYTF .
. . TRBJ2-5 TRBV7-2 CASSFGEKETQYF TGTGCCAGCAGCTTCGGGGAGAAGGAGACCCAGTACTTC
. . TRBJ2-3 TRBV7-6 CASSPVFGGRITDTQYF TGTGCCAGCAGCCCAGTCTTCGGGGGACGGATCACAGATACGCAGTATTTT
. . TRBJ1-1 TRBV5-1 CASSPTPSGMNTEAFF TGCGCCAGCAGTCCTACCCCCAGCGGAATGAACACTGAAGCTTTCTTT
. . TRBJ1-1 TRBV13 CASSLRTEAFF TGTGCCAGCAGCTTACGCACTGAAGCTTTCTTT
. . TRBJ1-1 TRBV7-2 CASWLRGGTEAFF TGTGCCAGCTGGCTGAGAGGAGGGACTGAAGCTTTCTTT
. TRBD1 TRBJ1-1 TRBV19 CASSSWDRGMNTEAFF TGTGCCAGTAGTTCTTGGGACAGGGGTATGAACACTGAAGCTTTCTTT
. . TRBJ2-2 TRBV7-2 CASSQDFNTGELFF TGTGCCAGCAGCCAGGACTTTAACACCGGGGAGCTGTTTTTT
. . TRBJ1-4 TRBV6-1 CASSEGGGEVGEKLFF TGTGCCAGCAGCGAAGGGGGAGGGGAAGTAGGGGAAAAACTGTTTTTT
. TRBD1 TRBJ2-2 TRBV7-9 CVAQGASNTGELFF TGTGTCGCCCAGGGGGCCTCAAACACCGGGGAGCTGTTTTTT
few . TRBJ2-3 TRBV6-4 CASSDGITDTQYF TGTGCCAGCAGTGACGGCATCACAGATACGCAGTATTTT
. TRBD2 TRBJ2-3 TRBV7-6 CASSQGVSGGPDTQYF TGTGCCAGCAGCCAAGGGGTTAGCGGGGGTCCAGATACGCAGTATTTT
. TRBD1 TRBJ1-3 TRBV6-1 CASIEGIGGRTGNTIYF TGTGCCAGCATTGAGGGTATAGGGGGCAGGACTGGAAACACCATATATTTT
few TRBD1 TRBJ1-2 TRBV3-1/TRBV3-2 CASSPARDRVFPVYGYTF TGTGCCAGCAGCCCGGCCCGGGACAGGGTGTTTCCCGTCTATGGCTACACCTTC
. . TRBJ2-7 TRBV6-5 CASRRSSYEQYF TGTGCCAGCAGACGGTCCTCTTACGAGCAGTACTTC
. . TRBJ1-5 TRBV28 CASSSRQPQHF TGTGCCAGCAGCTCTCGGCAGCCCCAGCATTTT
. . TRBJ2-7 TRBV24-1 CATSGGTFYEQYF TGTGCCACCAGTGGAGGCACTTTCTACGAGCAGTACTTC
. . TRBJ1-5 TRBV19 CASSHRQAPPPYSNQPQHF TGTGCCAGTAGTCATCGACAGGCGCCCCCTCCTTATAGCAATCAGCCCCAGCATTTT
. . TRBJ2-1 TRBV5-4 CASSPREGSDEQFF TGTGCCAGCAGCCCCCGAGAAGGGAGCGATGAGCAGTTCTTC
. . TRBJ1-1 TRBV19 CASSMRSSAFF TGTGCCAGTAGTATGCGGTCCTCAGCTTTCTTT
. . TRBJ2-6 TRBV19 CASSRGTGATGANVLTF TGTGCCAGTAGTAGGGGGACTGGGGCAACTGGGGCCAACGTCCTGACTTTC
. TRBD1 TRBJ2-5 TRBV24-1 CATSDPGGGQETQYF TGTGCCACCAGTGACCCAGGGGGCGGCCAAGAGACCCAGTACTTC
. TRBD1 TRBJ2-7 TRBV5-1 CASSLGQGDEQYF TGCGCCAGCAGCTTGGGACAGGGGGACGAGCAGTACTTC
. . TRBJ2-2 TRBV4-1 CASSQDRGNRGRTGELFF TGCGCCAGCAGCCAAGACCGGGGGAACAGGGGCCGCACCGGGGAGCTGTTTTTT
. . TRBJ2-6 TRBV6-6 CASSYPLSGANVLTF TGTGCCAGCAGTTACCCTCTCTCTGGGGCCAACGTCCTGACTTTC
. TRBD2 TRBJ2-1 TRBV6-1 CASSETSFNNEQFF TGTGCCAGCAGTGAGACTAGCTTCAACAATGAGCAGTTCTTC
. . TRBJ2-1 TRBV9 CASSATGISHNEQFF TGTGCCAGCAGCGCCACCGGGATTTCGCACAATGAGCAGTTCTTC
. . TRBJ2-3 TRBV9 CASSISPHTDTQYF TGTGCCAGCAGCATTTCCCCACACACAGATACGCAGTATTTT
. . TRBJ1-3 TRBV11-2 CASGDRRQSGNTIYF TGTGCCAGCGGTGACAGGAGGCAGTCTGGAAACACCATATATTTT
. TRBD1 TRBJ1-4 TRBV7-2 CASSLAAGQGSGKLFF TGTGCCAGCAGCTTAGCCGCGGGACAGGGATCGGGAAAACTGTTTTTT
. TRBD1 TRBJ1-6 TRBV5-1 CASSLGTGGLNSPLHF TGCGCCAGCAGCTTGGGTACAGGGGGTCTAAATTCACCCCTCCACTTT
. TRBD2 TRBJ2-7 TRBV5-1 CASSSQGRGGYEQYF TGCGCCAGCAGCTCCCAGGGGCGGGGGGGCTACGAGCAGTACTTC
many . TRBJ2-7 TRBV7-6 CASSSVRGNSYEQYF TGTGCCAGCAGCTCCGTCCGGGGGAACTCCTACGAGCAGTACTTC
. TRBD2 TRBJ2-3 TRBV7-8 CASSLGGFWTSGGPDTQYF TGTGCCAGCAGCTTAGGTGGTTTTTGGACTAGCGGGGGACCAGATACGCAGTATTTT
. TRBD1 TRBJ2-7 TRBV9 CASSMTPGTEYEQYF TGTGCCAGCAGCATGACCCCCGGGACAGAATACGAGCAGTACTTC
. . TRBJ1-5 TRBV7-8 CASSDTGRGLSNQPQHF TGTGCCAGCAGCGACACGGGACGGGGACTTAGCAATCAGCCCCAGCATTTT